Shown below are 18 T cell receptor beta chains from a single sample sequenced in a study of cytomegalovirus exposure and HLA in healthy donors. The study ran its PCR with 60 Vbeta and 13 Jbeta primers. Only in-frame clones appear in the TCRdb table, and some are missing; sequencing was by immunoSEQ multiplex PCR. The sample carries 150,000 to 180,000 clones, more than 75% recorded once. The sequencing sample was made of PBMCs. These receptors all stem from a woman aged 40 to 50 in good health and CMV-seropositive.

The rearrangement joins TRBV2 to TRBJ2-2, with 7 bases identical to TRBD1. Germline CDR1 SNHLY, CDR2 FYNNEI. With V trimmed by 6 bases and J by 6 bases, 7 bases remained unmatched. This CDR3 is built from 14 residues. The CDR3 spells CASSIRGGSGELFF. DNA for the CDR3: TGTGCCAGCAGCATCAGAGGGGGCTCCGGGGAGCTGTTTTTT.

The chain has TRBV5-1 and TRBJ2-2; 11 bases match TRBD2. V shed 3 bases, J shed 2 bases, and the junction held 3 bases outside the gene matches. Germline V gene sequence: CDR1 SGHRS, CDR2 YFSETQ. CDR3 length: 16 residues. This chain's CDR3 is CASSSGTSGNTGELFF. CDR3 nucleotides: TGCGCCAGCAGCTCGGGGACTAGCGGAAACACCGGGGAGCTGTTTTTT.

The CDR3 reads CATSKKGAGVGEQFF. The CDR3 coding sequence is TGTGCCACCAGCAAAAAGGGAGCGGGAGTCGGCGAGCAGTTCTTC. This rearrangement joins TRBV15 to TRBJ2-1, with 8 bases lining up with TRBD2. There are 15 residues in the CDR3. The ends lost 4 bases at V and 10 bases at J; junction bases unmatched: 12. Germline CDR1 and CDR2: LNHNV and YYDKDF (reference sequence).

The J gene is TRBJ2-1, the V gene TRBV28; perhaps TRBD1 as D (5 bases). The V and J ends lost 4 bases and 6 bases respectively, with 13 bases between them. This CDR3 has 14 amino acids. CDR1 MDHEN and CDR2 SYDVKM come from the germline V gene. CDR3 sequence (DNA): TGTGCCAGCAGTTACACAGGACGGATCAATGAGCAGTTCTTC. It codes for CASSYTGRINEQFF.

This clone was found once. The chain uses TRBV29-1 and TRBJ1-2; 8 nucleotides match TRBD1. There are 14 residues in the CDR3. The V segment lost 7 bases and the J segment 0 bases; nucleotides outside the gene matches: 7. The germline gives CDR1 SQVTM, CDR2 ANQGSEA. CDR3 sequence (DNA): TGCAGCGCGGGGACAGGCCAAGCTAACTATGGCTACACCTTC. Amino acid sequence: CSAGTGQANYGYTF.

V usage is TRBV18 and J usage is TRBJ2-7; 10 nucleotides match TRBD2. This CDR3 comprises 14 residues. The J segment lost 6 bases and the V segment lost 4 bases, leaving 6 bases of the junction unmatched. Germline V gives CDR1 KGHSH, CDR2 LQKENI. CDR3 in amino acids: CASSQASGSGEQYF. The CDR3, as DNA: TGTGCCAGCTCACAGGCTAGCGGGAGTGGCGAGCAGTACTTC.

The chain joins TRBV7-9 to TRBJ1-3, with TRBD1 identical over 9 bases. Per the germline V gene, CDR1 is SEHNR and CDR2 is FQNEAQ (reference sequence). CDR3 length: 14 residues. J lost 2 bases, V lost 5 bases, and 1 base had no gene match. The chain's CDR3 is CASSRQGAGNTIYF. CDR3 nucleotide sequence: TGTGCCAGCAGCCGACAGGGGGCTGGAAACACCATATATTTT.

This clone was found a few times. V usage is TRBV11-2 and J usage is TRBJ1-1; D remains ambiguous. The CDR3 spans 12 residues. Germline V gives CDR1 SGHAT, CDR2 FQNNGV. V was cut by 3 bases and J by 6 bases, with 8 bases left in between. CDR3 amino acids: CASSFDRAEAFF. As DNA, the CDR3 is TGTGCCAGCAGCTTTGACCGGGCTGAAGCTTTCTTT.

The V call is TRBV28, the J call TRBJ2-7; D is ambiguous. The CDR3 runs 12 residues. From germline, CDR1 is MDHEN and CDR2 SYDVKM. V shed 2 bases and J shed 6 bases, with 8 bases lying between them. DNA of the CDR3: TGTGCCAGCAGTTTACAGGCGTCCGAGCAGTACTTC. Translating it yields CASSLQASEQYF.

This chain connects TRBV7-3 to TRBJ2-3; 12 bases match TRBD2. The germline CDR1 and CDR2 sequences are SGHTA and FQGTGA. The V gene end was trimmed by 4 bases and the J gene end by 4 bases; junction bases not matched to a gene: 6. CDR3 length: 16 residues. CDR3 nucleotide sequence: TGTGCCAGCAGCTCGGAGGGACTAGCGGGTGCAGATACGCAGTATTTT. This codes for CASSSEGLAGADTQYF.

This clone has a single count. The genes are TRBV4-1 and TRBJ1-1; no clear D gene. The ends were cut back, 7 bases at V and 1 base at J, with 16 bases in the middle. CDR1 MGHRA and CDR2 YSYEKL come from the germline V gene. This CDR3 has 15 amino acids. The chain's CDR3 is CASTYRQVRNTEAFF. In nucleotides, the CDR3 is TGCGCCAGCACCTACCGGCAGGTTAGGAACACTGAAGCTTTCTTT.

The chain combines TRBV7-9 with TRBJ2-7; D possibly corresponds to TRBD1 (6 bases). V was clipped by 3 bases and J by 2 bases, with 17 bases between them. Germline V gene sequence: CDR1 SEHNR, CDR2 FQNEAQ (reference sequence). The CDR3 sequence is 16 residues long. In DNA, the CDR3 is TGTGCCAGCAGCTTTACTAGGGGGATAGATACCTACGAGCAGTACTTC. Translated: CASSFTRGIDTYEQYF. Complete variable domain (other parts from reference TRBV7-9 and TRBJ2-7): DTGVSQNPRHKITKRGQNVTFRCDPISEHNRLYWYRQTLGQGPEFLTYFQNEAQLEKSRLLSDRFSAERPKGSFSTLEIQRTEQGDSAMYLCASSFTRGIDTYEQYFGPGTRLTVT.

As to this clone: Sequence at one end of the junction differs from germline and may be a read error. The chain has TRBV12-5 and TRBJ2-1; TRBD1 agrees at 8 bases. CDR1 is LGHNT and CDR2 is FRNRAP in the germline V gene. There are 17 residues in the CDR3. Written as DNA, the CDR3 is TGTGCTAGTGGTTCCACATTCCAGGGGGCTAACTACGATGAGCAGTTCTTC. As protein: CASGSTFQGANYDEQFF.

V usage is TRBV10-3 and J usage is TRBJ2-5; D possibly corresponds to TRBD2 (5 bases). Trimming left V 7 bases short and J 5 bases short, with 11 bases between. The CDR3 length is 12 residues. Germline CDR1 and CDR2: ENHRY and SYGVKD. DNA for the CDR3: TGTGCCATCAAGGGAGACGGTGAGACCCAGTACTTC. Amino acid sequence: CAIKGDGETQYF.

This clone came up a few times. J is TRBJ2-3 and V is TRBV9, with D perhaps matching TRBD1 (5 bases). The CDR3 length is 15 residues. V was shortened by 4 bases and J by 4 bases, with 16 bases between the two germline ends. Germline V CDR1 and CDR2: SGDLS, YYNGEE. The chain's CDR3 is CASSSGQGFSDTQYF. The CDR3, as DNA: TGTGCCAGCAGCTCCGGGCAGGGCTTTTCAGATACGCAGTATTTT.

V and J are TRBV5-4 and TRBJ1-2, with D possibly matching TRBD1 (6 bases). Between the trimmed V and J ends, which lost 4 bases and 4 bases, there was a span of 20 bases. Looked up from germline, CDR1 is SGHNT and CDR2 is YYREEE (reference sequence). The CDR3 is 16 residues long. CDR3 loop: CASSLGQPAIGYGYTF. The CDR3 DNA is TGTGCCAGCAGCCTGGGACAACCGGCAATAGGCTATGGCTACACCTTC.

V usage is TRBV7-3 and J usage is TRBJ2-1; TRBD2 aligns across 10 bases. The V and J ends lost 5 bases and 3 bases, in that order; junction bases with no gene match: 4. The CDR3 covers 15 residues. Germline lookup yields CDR1 SGHTA and CDR2 FQGTGA. The CDR3 coding sequence is TGTGCCAGCAGCCGAGCGGGAGGGAGCTACAATGAGCAGTTCTTC. This encodes CASSRAGGSYNEQFF.

The rearrangement joins TRBV7-9 to TRBJ2-1; possibly TRBD1 for D (5 bases). The CDR3 has 13 residues. CDR1 and CDR2 (germline): SEHNR, FQNEAQ (reference sequence). The germline V and J ends were trimmed by 8 bases and 7 bases, with 15 bases remaining between them. CDR3 region: CASRNGAGNEQFF. The DNA of the CDR3 is TGTGCCAGCCGCAACGGAGCAGGGAATGAGCAGTTCTTC.